The 27 T cell receptor beta chains presented below share a single source sample, sequenced in a study of T cells in Graves' hyperthyroidism and ophthalmopathy. From RNA transcripts, TCR beta CDR3 regions were amplified. HTBI primers were employed in a first-round RT-PCR of the TCR CDR3. A single record per CDR3 protein comes from TCRdb applying MiXCR to the multiplex PCR reads. The data contain some 300,000 distinct CDR3 sequences, roughly a fifth of them singletons. The source material was blood. The receptors stem from a man aged 50-60 years with Graves' ophthalmopathy.

The DNA of the CDR3 is TGTGCCAGGGAAGACGAGCAGTACTTC. This translates into CAREDEQYF. The V and J genes are TRBV9 and TRBJ2-7; D gene uncertain. The CDR3 has 9 amino acids. The germline CDR1 and CDR2 sequences are SGDLS and YYNGEE. Deletions cut 8 bases from V and 5 bases from J, with 5 bases between.

The V gene is TRBV20-1, the J gene TRBJ2-4; D may be TRBD2 (5 bases). V was shortened by 7 bases and J by 3 bases, with 19 bases between the two germline ends. Germline assignment: CDR1 DFQATT and CDR2 SNEGSKA (reference sequence). The CDR3 is 15 residues long. CDR3 residues: CSGYSLGLYKNIQYF. The CDR3 DNA follows: TGCAGTGGGTACTCCCTAGGACTTTACAAAAACATTCAGTACTTC.

This clonotype was seen ten or more times. This chain joins TRBV7-9 and TRBJ2-1; D is ambiguous. Germline assignment: CDR1 SEHNR and CDR2 FQNEAQ (reference sequence). V was cut by 1 base and J by 9 bases, with 13 bases left in between. There are 14 residues in the CDR3. Here the CDR3 DNA reads TGTGCCAGCAGCTTAGTACAGACCACGGGTGAGCAGTTCTTC. Its translation is CASSLVQTTGEQFF.

The chain joins TRBV3-1 to TRBJ1-4; TRBD1 agrees at 8 bases. The germline gives CDR1 LGHDT, CDR2 YNNKEL (reference sequence). The CDR3 covers 16 residues. Germline trimming cut 2 bases from V and 1 base from J; bases unmatched to any gene: 3. DNA for the CDR3: TGTGCCAGCAGCCAAACGACAGGGGTAACTAATGAAAAACTGTTTTTT. This encodes CASSQTTGVTNEKLFF. The full variable domain, in which reference TRBV3-1 and TRBJ1-4 provide the parts outside the CDR3, is DTAVSQTPKYLVTQMGNDKSIKCEQNLGHDTMYWYKQDSKKFLKIMFSYNNKELIINETVPNRFSPKSPDKAHLNLHINSLELGDSAVYFCASSQTTGVTNEKLFFGSGTQLSVL.

On this clonotype itself: This may arise from a read error, as a much more abundant clone is one base away. The DNA of the CDR3 is TGTGCCAGCGGCACTCCTAGAAGGGGCAATGAGCAGTTCTTC. Translation: CASGTPRRGNEQFF. The V gene is TRBV11-1, the J gene TRBJ2-1; possible D gene TRBD1, 5 bases. Germline V gene sequence: CDR1 SGHAT, CDR2 FQDESV (reference sequence). The CDR3 is 14 amino acids. The ends were cut back, 8 bases at V and 6 bases at J, with 17 bases in the middle.

J is TRBJ2-1 and V is TRBV2; TRBD2 aligns across 11 bases. CDR1 is SNHLY and CDR2 is FYNNEI in the germline V gene. The CDR3 is made up of 19 amino acids. V shed 0 bases, J shed 4 bases, and the junction held 11 bases outside the gene matches. The CDR3 reads CASSEALGTSGNLYNEQFF. As DNA, the CDR3 is TGTGCCAGCAGTGAAGCGCTTGGGACTAGCGGAAACCTTTACAATGAGCAGTTCTTC.

This clonotype showed up just a few times. The rearrangement joins TRBV2 to TRBJ1-4, with 8 bases aligning to TRBD1. The CDR3 runs 13 residues. The V gene end was trimmed by 9 bases and the J gene end by 5 bases; junction bases not matched to a gene: 5. Germline CDR1 and CDR2: SNHLY and FYNNEI. The DNA of the CDR3 is TGTGCCAGAGGGACAGGACAAAATGAAAAACTGTTTTTT. This sequence encodes CARGTGQNEKLFF.

This clonotype was picked up many times. The CDR3 coding sequence is TGTGCCAGCAGTCAACGGGAGGCCCACTACAATGAGCAGTTCTTC. It specifies CASSQREAHYNEQFF. The V call is TRBV6-2 or TRBV6-3, the J call TRBJ2-1, with 7 positions matching TRBD2. The CDR3 spans 15 residues. V dropped 5 bases and J dropped 3; count of bases not matched to a gene: 7. CDR1 is MNHEY, CDR2 SVGEGT, per germline.

This clonotype has a handful of counts. This chain connects TRBV28 to TRBJ2-1; D is perhaps TRBD2 (6 bases). The CDR3 runs 14 residues. Germline CDR1 is MDHEN and CDR2 is SYDVKM. V was pared by 3 bases and J by 5 bases, with 11 bases between. The CDR3 here is CASSFQLANNEQFF. CDR3 in DNA: TGTGCCAGCAGTTTTCAACTAGCTAACAATGAGCAGTTCTTC.

This clonotype was observed many times. V and J are TRBV5-5 and TRBJ1-1; 9 bases map to TRBD1. Trimming at V came to 4 bases and at J to 3 bases, leaving 4 bases not matched to a gene. The CDR3 spans 14 residues. The germline V gene encodes CDR1 SGHKS and CDR2 YYEKEE (reference sequence). The chain's CDR3 is CASSRQGGYTEAFF. DNA of the CDR3: TGTGCCAGCAGCCGACAGGGGGGGTACACTGAAGCTTTCTTT.

This clonotype was seen a few times. This chain uses TRBV18 with TRBJ1-5, with D maybe TRBD1 (5 bases). Trimming cost V 3 bases and J 6 bases, with 15 bases left between them. The CDR3 consists of 15 residues. Germline lookup yields CDR1 KGHSH and CDR2 LQKENI. CDR3 in amino acids: CASSPDQGSSQPQHF. For the CDR3, the DNA is TGTGCCAGCTCACCTGATCAGGGTAGTAGTCAGCCCCAGCATTTT.

The rearrangement links TRBV29-1 to TRBJ1-1; D is unclear. V lost 5 bases and J 1 base, leaving 5 bases between the germline ends. Per germline, CDR1 SQVTM and CDR2 ANQGSEA. The CDR3 length is 11 residues. CDR3 nucleotide sequence: TGCAGCGTTCGGGCGAACACTGAAGCTTTCTTT. It yields the protein CSVRANTEAFF.

As regards this clonotype: One end of the junction is discordant with germline, which a read error may explain. CDR3 loop: CASSVTRETRYF. The CDR3 DNA reads as TGTGCCAGCAGCGTAACGCGGGAGACCCGGTACTTC. The V call is TRBV7-2, the J call TRBJ2-5; TRBD2 matches 7 bases. The CDR3 extends over 12 amino acids. CDR1 SGHTA and CDR2 FQGNSA come from the germline V gene.

This clonotype was picked up many times. V usage is TRBV27 and J usage is TRBJ1-2, with 7 bases lining up with TRBD1. With V trimmed by 0 bases and J by 7 bases, 8 bases remained unmatched. CDR3 length equals 15 residues. Germline-derived CDR1 and CDR2 are MNHEY and SMNVEV (reference sequence). The DNA of the CDR3 is TGTGCCAGCAGTTTATCTGGGACAGCCGCTATTGGCTACACCTTC. Translation gives CASSLSGTAAIGYTF.

This clonotype has ten or more counts. The chain links TRBV28 to TRBJ2-5; TRBD2 matches 11 bases. The CDR3 runs 16 residues. With V trimmed by 4 bases and J by 4 bases, 8 bases remained unmatched. CDR1 is MDHEN, CDR2 SYDVKM, per germline. The CDR3 DNA follows: TGTGCCAGCAGTTCCCATTTCGGGACTAGCGGAGAGACCCAGTACTTC. Protein product: CASSSHFGTSGETQYF. Looking up the rest from reference TRBV28 and TRBJ2-5 gives the full variable domain: DVKVTQSSRYLVKRTGEKVFLECVQDMDHENMFWYRQDPGLGLRLIYFSYDVKMKEKGDIPEGYSVSREKKERFSLILESASTNQTSMYLCASSSHFGTSGETQYFGPGTRLLVL.

This clonotype has just a few counts. The chain uses TRBV7-9 and TRBJ2-5; 9 bases line up with TRBD1. Germline V gene data show CDR1 as SEHNR and CDR2 as FQNEAQ (reference sequence). V was pared by 4 bases and J by 2 bases, with 14 bases of the junction left unmatched. The CDR3 has 18 residues. The CDR3 is CASSSRLLRQGGQETQYF. The CDR3, as DNA: TGTGCCAGCAGCTCCCGTCTCCTGAGACAGGGGGGACAAGAGACCCAGTACTTC.

The chain recombines TRBV19 with TRBJ2-1; no firm D call. The CDR3 consists of 15 residues. Germline V gives CDR1 LNHDA, CDR2 SQIVND (reference sequence). Trimming removed 3 bases from V and 1 base from J, with 10 bases in between. CDR3 loop: CASSISSRSYNEQFF. The CDR3 DNA sequence: TGTGCCAGTAGTATTTCCAGTAGGTCCTACAATGAGCAGTTCTTC.

This clonotype was seen repeatedly, ten times or more. The V and J genes are TRBV30 and TRBJ2-5; D is possibly TRBD2 (5 bases). CDR3 length: 11 amino acids. Trimming removed 0 bases from V and 8 bases from J, with 7 bases in between. Germline V gene data show CDR1 as GTSNPN and CDR2 as SVGIG (reference sequence). In DNA, the CDR3 is TGTGCCTGGAGTGTAAGGACTACCCAGTACTTC. This sequence encodes CAWSVRTTQYF. The full variable domain, rest sourced from reference TRBV30 and TRBJ2-5, is SQTIHQWPATLVQPVGSPLSLECTVEGTSNPNLYWYRQAAGRGLQLLFYSVGIGQISSEVPQNLSASRPQDRQFILSSKKLLLSDSGFYLCAWSVRTTQYFGPGTRLLVL.

This clonotype has just a few counts. V and J are TRBV5-8 and TRBJ2-1; possibly TRBD1 for D (6 bases). The CDR3 has 16 residues. The germline V gene encodes CDR1 SGHTS and CDR2 YDEGEE. The germline V and J ends were trimmed by 2 bases and 5 bases, with 17 bases remaining between them. This CDR3 reads CASSFLTGSFNNEQFF. The CDR3 nucleotides are TGTGCCAGCAGCTTTTTGACAGGATCGTTTAACAATGAGCAGTTCTTC. Looking up the rest from reference TRBV5-8 and TRBJ2-1 gives the full variable domain: EAGVTQSPTHLIKTRGQQATLRCSPISGHTSVYWYQQALGLGLQFLLWYDEGEERNRGNFPPRFSGRQFPNYSSELNVNALELEDSALYLCASSFLTGSFNNEQFFGPGTRLTVL.

The chain links TRBV7-9 to TRBJ2-1, with no clear D. Germline-derived CDR1 and CDR2 are SEHNR and FQNEAQ (reference sequence). V lost 3 bases to trimming and J lost 6 bases, with 9 bases between them. The CDR3 extends over 13 amino acids. The CDR3 sequence is CASSFGYPNEQFF. DNA for the CDR3: TGTGCCAGCAGCTTTGGATACCCCAATGAGCAGTTCTTC.

V and J are TRBV13 and TRBJ2-2, with D tentatively TRBD2 (7 bases). The CDR3 is 16 amino acids. V lost 3 bases and J lost 1, with 12 bases in between. The germline gives CDR1 PRHDT, CDR2 FYEKMQ (reference sequence). The CDR3 here is CASSLTGGLNTGELFF. CDR3 in DNA: TGTGCCAGCAGCTTGACGGGGGGCCTGAACACCGGGGAGCTGTTTTTT.

There are many counts of this clonotype. Written as DNA, the CDR3 is TGTGCCAGCTCACCAAGACAGGATCAGCCCCAGCATTTT. Translating it yields CASSPRQDQPQHF. The rearrangement uses TRBV18 and TRBJ1-5, with a possible D match to TRBD1 (6 bases). Germline V gene data show CDR1 as KGHSH and CDR2 as LQKENI. The CDR3 is 13 residues long. V lost 2 bases to trimming and J lost 5 bases, with 7 bases between them.

The chain has TRBV20-1 and TRBJ2-1, with 13 bases aligning to TRBD2. CDR1 is DFQATT, CDR2 SNEGSKA, per germline (reference sequence). CDR3 length equals 13 residues. With V trimmed by 6 bases and J by 8 bases, 4 bases remained unmatched. DNA for the CDR3: TGCAGTGCCCGGACTAGCGGGAGTTATGAGCAGTTCTTC. The encoded protein is CSARTSGSYEQFF.

This clonotype occurred a few times. The rearrangement joins TRBV10-1 to TRBJ2-2; unclear D gene. Trimming stripped 3 bases from V and 6 bases from J, with 5 bases between. The CDR3 sequence is 12 residues long. Germline CDR1 reads WNHNN; CDR2 reads SYGVQD (reference sequence). This CDR3 is CASSDSAGELFF. In nucleotides, the CDR3 is TGCGCCAGCAGTGATAGTGCCGGGGAGCTGTTTTTT.

Only a few counts were recorded for this clonotype. The V and J genes are TRBV5-1 and TRBJ2-5, with TRBD2 identical over 12 bases. Germline values: CDR1 SGHRS, CDR2 YFSETQ. The CDR3 has 16 amino acids. V lost 0 bases to trimming and J lost 4 bases; unmatched junction nucleotides: 4. CDR3 DNA: TGCGCCAGCAGCTTGGCAGCTAGCGGGAGGGGAGAGACCCAGTACTTC. The encoded protein is CASSLAASGRGETQYF. Full variable domain (rest looked up from reference TRBV5-1 and TRBJ2-5): KAGVTQTPRYLIKTRGQQVTLSCSPISGHRSVSWYQQTPGQGLQFLFEYFSETQRNKGNFPGRFSGRQFSNSRSEMNVSTLELGDSALYLCASSLAASGRGETQYFGPGTRLLVL.

This clonotype was seen a handful of times. The CDR3 loop reads CASSSTGAYNEQFF. CDR3 coding DNA: TGTGCCAGCAGCTCTACGGGCGCCTACAATGAGCAGTTCTTC. The chain carries TRBV7-3 and TRBJ2-1; D not resolved. The CDR3 covers 14 residues. Germline CDR1 and CDR2: SGHTA and FQGTGA. V lost 4 bases to trimming and J lost 2 bases, with 9 bases between them.

This rearrangement joins TRBV5-6 to TRBJ2-1; 8 bases fit TRBD2. The CDR3 has 15 amino acids. Germline lookup yields CDR1 SGHDT and CDR2 YYEEEE. The junction had 7 bases not matched to a gene; V was cut back by 4 bases and J by 4 bases. CDR3 nucleotides: TGTGCCAGCAGCGCCACCGGGACTAGTTACAATGAGCAGTTCTTC. It translates to CASSATGTSYNEQFF.